This T cell receptor beta chain was obtained from a study of blood T cell repertoires in COVID-19. Study overall: Both acute and convalescent COVID-19 samples were obtained from the United States, Italy and Spain. The cDNA or gDNA used as material had been derived from T cells, B-cell-depleted T cells, or PBMCs.

V was pared by 8 bases and J by 6 bases, with 6 bases of the junction left unmatched. CDR3 size: 12 residues. In the original analysis: Scientists estimated how many nucleated cells there were by amplifying reference gene primers. Clones were sequenced by immunoSEQ multiplex PCR, and TCRdb holds only the in-frame ones, with some missing. V and J calls and clone size are those listed in that table; D and trimming were worked out from the DNA. The sample contains 200,000 to 250,000 clones, about 82% of which appear only once. The specimen was peripheral blood. The gene calls are TRBV12-3 or TRBV12-4 and TRBJ1-1; 7 bases are a match to TRBD1. The sequence was obtained from an older man with acute or convalescent COVID-19. CDR3 in DNA: TGTGCCAGCCGTCGACAGGGAGCTGAAGCTTTCTTT. Its translation: CASRRQGAEAFF.